These 10 T cell receptor beta chains came from one sample sequenced in a study of T cells in tuberculosis. Libraries were prepared by immunoSEQ multiplex PCR; TCRdb keeps only in-frame clonotypes and omits some of them. The data show fewer than 40,000 clones, with approximately 94% seen just once and 8% held by the top ten. Sequenced material: PBMCs. These receptors were collected from a donor aged 10 to 29 with latent tuberculosis or without tuberculosis infection.

The rearrangement links TRBV15 to TRBJ1-2, with 8 bases lining up with TRBD1. CDR3 length equals 15 residues. CDR1 is LNHNV, CDR2 YYDKDF, per germline (reference sequence). The junction had 8 bases not matched to a gene; V was cut back by 4 bases and J by 4 bases. The CDR3 nucleotides are TGTGCCACCAGCATAGGACAGGGTTTAGGCTATGGCTACACCTTC. Protein sequence: CATSIGQGLGYGYTF.

The rearrangement links TRBV29-1 to TRBJ2-1; 7 nucleotides align to TRBD2. The V segment lost 3 bases and the J segment 4 bases; nucleotides outside the gene matches: 15. Germline CDR1 is SQVTM and CDR2 is ANQGSEA. There are 17 residues in the CDR3. CDR3 residues: CSVEQRGRQGGYNEQFF. CDR3 nucleotide sequence: TGCAGCGTTGAGCAGCGGGGTAGGCAGGGTGGATACAATGAGCAGTTCTTC.

This clone came up once. This rearrangement joins TRBV6-5 to TRBJ2-2, with 7 positions matching TRBD2. The CDR3 sequence is 15 residues long. Germline V gene sequence: CDR1 MNHEY, CDR2 SVGAGI. J lost 4 bases, V lost 6 bases, and 8 bases had no gene match. The CDR3 sequence is CASRQRLASTGELFF. The CDR3 DNA follows: TGTGCCAGCAGGCAACGACTAGCTTCCACCGGGGAGCTGTTTTTT.

The chain is built from TRBV28 and TRBJ2-7, with TRBD1 identical over 11 bases. The CDR3 has 16 amino acids. V lost 3 bases, J lost 5 bases, and 9 bases stayed unmatched. Per germline, CDR1 MDHEN and CDR2 SYDVKM. The CDR3 protein is CASSLGGTGGRDEQYF. The CDR3 coding sequence is TGTGCCAGCAGTTTGGGGGGGACAGGGGGTCGCGACGAGCAGTACTTC.

The CDR3 spells CASSPPGPGELFF. CDR3 nucleotide sequence: TGTGCCAGCAGCCCCCCTGGCCCCGGGGAGCTGTTTTTT. The V and J genes are TRBV7-3 and TRBJ2-2; D gene unclear. CDR1 and CDR2 (germline): SGHTA, FQGTGA. The V end was cut by 5 bases, the J end by 6 bases, with 10 bases between. The CDR3 spans 13 residues.

The rearrangement uses TRBV25-1 and TRBJ2-1; the D gene is possibly TRBD1 (5 bases). Germline V gene sequence: CDR1 MGHDK, CDR2 SYGVNS. There are 15 residues in the CDR3. V shed 6 bases and J shed 0 bases, with 12 bases lying between them. CDR3 amino acids: CASSLGVSSYNEQFF. DNA of the CDR3: TGTGCCAGCAGCCTAGGGGTTAGCTCCTACAATGAGCAGTTCTTC.

For the CDR3, the DNA is TGTGCCTGGGGAAATCCGGGCTCTGGGGCCAACGTCCTGACTTTC. Protein product: CAWGNPGSGANVLTF. This chain connects TRBV30 to TRBJ2-6; D ambiguous. Trimming stripped 5 bases from V and 0 bases from J, with 11 bases between. The length of the CDR3 is 15 residues. Germline assignment: CDR1 GTSNPN and CDR2 SVGIG (reference sequence).

About this clone: Because the CDR3's place on the DNA is in doubt, the DNA is left out and the CDR3 is given as listed by TCRdb. This chain links TRBV4-1 with TRBJ1-2; the D call TRBD1 from the table was never checked on the DNA. 18 amino acids form the CDR3, both terminal residues included. Germline assignment: CDR1 MGHRA and CDR2 YSYEKL. The CDR3 region is CASSYFGQGPEGALGYTF.

The chain recombines TRBV6-5 with TRBJ2-7, with a possible D match to TRBD2 (6 bases). Trimming removed 5 bases at V and 3 bases at J, with 8 bases between. This CDR3 spans 12 amino acids. Germline V gene lookup returns CDR1 MNHEY and CDR2 SVGAGI. Here the CDR3 DNA reads TGTGCCAGCAGTCGGACTATCTACGAGCAGTACTTC. Protein sequence: CASSRTIYEQYF.

This chain connects TRBV6-5 to TRBJ2-1; the D gene is possibly TRBD1 (5 bases). V was trimmed by 6 bases and J by 0 bases, leaving 9 bases between them. The CDR3 length is 14 residues. In germline, CDR1 is MNHEY, CDR2 SVGAGI. For the CDR3, the DNA is TGTGCCAGCAGCCCAGACAGCTCCTACAATGAGCAGTTCTTC. The encoded protein is CASSPDSSYNEQFF.